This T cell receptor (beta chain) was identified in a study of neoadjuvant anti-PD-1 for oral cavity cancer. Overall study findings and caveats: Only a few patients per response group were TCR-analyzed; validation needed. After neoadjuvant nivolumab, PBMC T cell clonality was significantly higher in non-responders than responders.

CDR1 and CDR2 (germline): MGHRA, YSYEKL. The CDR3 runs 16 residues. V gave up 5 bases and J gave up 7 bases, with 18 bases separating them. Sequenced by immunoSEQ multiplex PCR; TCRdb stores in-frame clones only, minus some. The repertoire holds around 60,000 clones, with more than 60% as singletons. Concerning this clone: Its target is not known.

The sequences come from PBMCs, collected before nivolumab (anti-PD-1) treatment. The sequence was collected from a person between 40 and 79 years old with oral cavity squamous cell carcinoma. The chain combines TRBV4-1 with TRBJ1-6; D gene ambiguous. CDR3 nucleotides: TGCGCCAGCAGCGACGGGGAGAAGGAGCTAAATTCACCCCTCCACTTT. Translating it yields CASSDGEKELNSPLHF.